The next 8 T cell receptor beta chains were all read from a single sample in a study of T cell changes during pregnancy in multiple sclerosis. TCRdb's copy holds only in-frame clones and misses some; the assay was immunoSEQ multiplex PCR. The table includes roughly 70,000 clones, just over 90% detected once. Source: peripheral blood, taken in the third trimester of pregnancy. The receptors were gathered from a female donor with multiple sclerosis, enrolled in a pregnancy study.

The CDR3 DNA reads as TGTGCCAGCAGGGACAGGGGAGGACTAAGCACAGATACGCAGTATTTT. Its protein product is CASRDRGGLSTDTQYF. V is TRBV2 and J is TRBJ2-3, with 9 bases that match TRBD1. CDR1 is SNHLY and CDR2 is FYNNEI in the germline V gene. This CDR3 is built from 16 residues. V lost 6 bases and J lost 0; bases outside the gene matches: 7.

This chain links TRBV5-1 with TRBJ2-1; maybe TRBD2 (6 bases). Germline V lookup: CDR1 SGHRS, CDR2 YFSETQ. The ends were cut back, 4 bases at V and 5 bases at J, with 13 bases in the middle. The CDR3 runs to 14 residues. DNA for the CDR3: TGCGCCAGCAGCGCCGGACTACCCCACAATGAGCAGTTCTTC. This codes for CASSAGLPHNEQFF.

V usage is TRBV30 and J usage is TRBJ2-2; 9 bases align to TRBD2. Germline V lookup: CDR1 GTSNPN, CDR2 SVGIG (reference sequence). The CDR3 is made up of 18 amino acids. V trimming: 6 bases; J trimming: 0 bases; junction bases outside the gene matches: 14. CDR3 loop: CACEGWAAGGPNTGELFF. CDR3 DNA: TGTGCCTGTGAGGGGTGGGCAGCGGGAGGCCCGAACACCGGGGAGCTGTTTTTT.

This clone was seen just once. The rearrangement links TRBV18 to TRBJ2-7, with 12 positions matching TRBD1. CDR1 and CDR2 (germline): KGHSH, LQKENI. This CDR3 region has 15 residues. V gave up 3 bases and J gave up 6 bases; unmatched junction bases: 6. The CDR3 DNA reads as TGTGCCAGCTCACCTATGGGACAGGGGGCGGGCGAGCAGTACTTC. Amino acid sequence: CASSPMGQGAGEQYF.

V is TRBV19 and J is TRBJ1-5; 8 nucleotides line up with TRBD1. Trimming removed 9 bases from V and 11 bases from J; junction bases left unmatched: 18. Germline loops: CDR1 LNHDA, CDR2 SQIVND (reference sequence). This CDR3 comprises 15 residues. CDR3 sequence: CASRGGQARGQAQHF. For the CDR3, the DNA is TGTGCCAGCAGGGGGGGACAGGCTCGGGGTCAAGCCCAGCATTTT. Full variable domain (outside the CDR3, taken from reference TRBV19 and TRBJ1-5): DGGITQSPKYLFRKEGQNVTLSCEQNLNHDAMYWYRQDPGQGLRLIYYSQIVNDFQKGDIAEGYSVSREKKESFPLTVTSAQKNPTAFYLCASRGGQARGQAQHFGDGTRLSIL.

CDR3 sequence: CASSVSLAGTGELFF. The CDR3 nucleotides are TGTGCCAGCAGCGTTTCCCTAGCGGGCACCGGGGAGCTGTTTTTT. V is TRBV27 and J is TRBJ2-2, with TRBD2 matching 8 bases. Germline V lookup: CDR1 MNHEY, CDR2 SMNVEV (reference sequence). Trimming removed 6 bases from V and 4 bases from J; junction bases left unmatched: 7. The CDR3 extends over 15 amino acids.

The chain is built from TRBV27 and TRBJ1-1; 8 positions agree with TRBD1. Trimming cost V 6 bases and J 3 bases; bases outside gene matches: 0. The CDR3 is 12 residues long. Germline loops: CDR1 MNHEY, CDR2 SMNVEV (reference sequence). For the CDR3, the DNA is TGTGCCAGCAGGACAGGGGACACTGAAGCTTTCTTT. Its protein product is CASRTGDTEAFF.

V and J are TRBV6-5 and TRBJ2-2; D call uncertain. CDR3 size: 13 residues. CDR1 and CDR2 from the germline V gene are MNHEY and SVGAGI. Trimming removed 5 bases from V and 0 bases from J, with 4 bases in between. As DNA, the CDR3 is TGTGCCAGCAGTACACCGAACACCGGGGAGCTGTTTTTT. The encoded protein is CASSTPNTGELFF.